Below, 32 T cell receptor beta chains from the same sample are listed, as sequenced in a study of cytomegalovirus exposure and HLA in healthy donors. The PCR employed 60 Vbeta primers together with 13 Jbeta primers. Sequencing used immunoSEQ multiplex PCR; TCRdb keeps in-frame clones, though not all of them. This table holds around 84,000 clones, 70% to 85% found once. Sequencing was done on a sample of PBMCs. The receptor source for this set is a human donor in good health.

The rearrangement links TRBV5-1 to TRBJ1-2, with a weak D call TRBD1 (6 bases). The germline V gene has CDR1 SGHRS and CDR2 YFSETQ. The ends were cut back, 0 bases at V and 7 bases at J, with 16 bases in the middle. The CDR3 is made up of 15 amino acids. CDR3 loop: CASSLAGRGTSGYTF. The DNA for the CDR3 is TGCGCCAGCAGCTTGGCCGGCCGAGGGACAAGTGGCTACACCTTC.

The chain combines TRBV7-2 with TRBJ1-1; D perhaps matches TRBD1 (5 bases). The CDR3 has 15 amino acids. V was clipped by 1 base and J by 4 bases, with 13 bases between them. The V gene's germline CDR1 is SGHTA and CDR2 FQGNSA. The CDR3 DNA is TGTGCCAGCAGCTTAGTTCTGGACACCGGCACTGAAGCTTTCTTT. This translates into CASSLVLDTGTEAFF.

This clone was detected only a few times. The rearrangement uses TRBV10-3 and TRBJ2-7; 11 nucleotides align to TRBD1. Germline assignment: CDR1 ENHRY and CDR2 SYGVKD. J lost 3 bases, V lost 6 bases, and 1 base had no gene match. The CDR3 is 13 residues long. CDR3 DNA: TGTGCCATCAGGGGACAGGGGGACTACGAGCAGTACTTC. Protein product: CAIRGQGDYEQYF.

J is TRBJ1-5 and V is TRBV27; TRBD1 matches at 7 bases. V was clipped by 5 bases and J by 3 bases; unmatched bases: 7. This CDR3 has 15 residues. Looked up from germline, CDR1 is MNHEY and CDR2 is SMNVEV (reference sequence). The CDR3 bases are TGTGCCAGCAGTAAGCTGGACAGGTCCAATCAGCCCCAGCATTTT. It yields the protein CASSKLDRSNQPQHF.

J is TRBJ2-3 and V is TRBV14; tentative D call: TRBD2 (5 bases). V lost 0 bases and J lost 0, with 10 bases in between. Per germline, CDR1 SGHDN and CDR2 FVKESK. This CDR3 comprises 16 residues. The CDR3 is CASSQDFTGSTDTQYF. CDR3 nucleotide sequence: TGTGCCAGCAGCCAAGATTTCACGGGAAGCACAGATACGCAGTATTTT.

The CDR3 sequence: CATSRVQGARGAFF. As DNA, the CDR3 is TGTGCCACCAGCAGGGTACAGGGGGCTAGGGGAGCTTTCTTT. V is TRBV15 and J is TRBJ1-1; TRBD1 agrees at 9 bases. The CDR3 loop spans 14 amino acids. Germline CDR1 reads LNHNV; CDR2 reads YYDKDF (reference sequence). The V segment lost 3 bases and the J segment 10 bases; nucleotides outside the gene matches: 9. The full variable domain, in which reference TRBV15 and TRBJ1-1 provide the parts outside the CDR3, is DAMVIQNPRYQVTQFGKPVTLSCSQTLNHNVMYWYQQKSSQAPKLLFHYYDKDFNNEADTPDNFQSRRPNTSFCFLDIRSPGLGDTAMYLCATSRVQGARGAFFGQGTRLTVV.

The V gene is TRBV28, the J gene TRBJ1-5; no clear D gene. This CDR3 has 12 residues. The germline CDR1 and CDR2 sequences are MDHEN and SYDVKM. Trimming removed 6 bases at V and 3 bases at J, with 6 bases between. Written as DNA, the CDR3 is TGTGCCAGCAGAACAACCAATCAGCCCCAGCATTTT. This codes for CASRTTNQPQHF.

Of note for this clone: At one end the junction does not follow the germline gene, possibly because of a read error. The gene calls are TRBV7-2 and TRBJ2-7; 8 bases fit TRBD1. The CDR3 extends over 16 amino acids. Germline-derived CDR1 and CDR2 are SGHTA and FQGNSA. CDR3 sequence reads: CASSLAAGGTSDEQYF. CDR3 nucleotides: TGTGCCAGCAGCTTAGCGGCAGGGGGCACCTCCGACGAGCAGTACTTC.

The chain is built from TRBV4-3 and TRBJ1-2; D perhaps matches TRBD1 (6 bases). Germline V lookup: CDR1 LGHNA, CDR2 YSLEER. This CDR3 region has 17 residues. Deletions cut 0 bases from V and 0 bases from J, with 14 bases between. CDR3 DNA sequence: TGCGCCAGCAGCCAAGATGTGACAGGCGCGTCTAACTATGGCTACACCTTC. It is translated as CASSQDVTGASNYGYTF.

The J gene is TRBJ1-3, the V gene TRBV9, with D hard to call. The CDR3 sequence is 13 residues long. The germline V gene encodes CDR1 SGDLS and CDR2 YYNGEE. The V gene lost 0 bases and the J gene lost 4 bases, with 5 bases spanning the gap. The CDR3 reads CASSVDPGNTIYF. Written as DNA, the CDR3 is TGTGCCAGCAGCGTAGATCCGGGAAACACCATATATTTT.

Only one count was recorded for this clone. The V and J genes are TRBV2 and TRBJ2-2; D gene ambiguous. This CDR3 comprises 13 residues. V was shortened by 8 bases and J by 6 bases, with 13 bases between the two germline ends. CDR1 is SNHLY and CDR2 is FYNNEI in the germline V gene. CDR3 DNA sequence: TGTGCCAGCGTCTACGCCTTGGCCGGGGAGCTGTTTTTT. Translating gives CASVYALAGELFF.

Points on this clone: Sequence at one end of the junction differs from germline and may be a read error. This rearrangement joins TRBV11-2 to TRBJ1-3; no reliable D call. CDR1 is SGHAT and CDR2 is FQNNGV in the germline V gene. The length of the CDR3 is 16 residues. The CDR3 region is CASRLGWQTSGNTIYF. The CDR3 bases are TGTGCCAGCAGATTAGGCTGGCAAACCTCTGGAAACACCATATATTTT. The whole variable domain, filled in from reference TRBV11-2 and TRBJ1-3, reads EAGVAQSPRYKIIEKRQSVAFWCNPISGHATLYWYQQILGQGPKLLIQFQNNGVVDDSQLPKDRFSAERLKGVDSTLKIQPAKLEDSAVYLCASRLGWQTSGNTIYFGEGSWLTVV.

The V and J genes are TRBV6-6 and TRBJ2-5, with D possibly being TRBD1 (6 bases). Germline-derived CDR1 and CDR2 are MNHNY and SVGAGI (reference sequence). The CDR3 is made up of 14 amino acids. The germline V and J ends were trimmed by 6 bases and 5 bases, with 16 bases remaining between them. The CDR3 coding sequence is TGTGCCAGCAGCCACAGGGCCAGGGTGGAGACCCAGTACTTC. Its translation is CASSHRARVETQYF.

The chain combines TRBV7-9 with TRBJ1-2; TRBD1 agrees at 8 bases. The CDR3 covers 17 residues. Germline CDR1 is SEHNR and CDR2 is FQNEAQ (reference sequence). The V segment lost 0 bases and the J segment 7 bases; nucleotides outside the gene matches: 13. CDR3 nucleotides: TGTGCCAGCAGCTTAGCGCTCCAAGGACAGGGTTATGGTGGCTACACCTTC. Amino acid sequence: CASSLALQGQGYGGYTF.

This clone showed up just once. The rearrangement joins TRBV7-9 to TRBJ2-5, with 9 bases lining up with TRBD2. Germline assignment: CDR1 SEHNR and CDR2 FQNEAQ (reference sequence). The CDR3 is 15 residues long. V shed 5 bases and J 5 bases; nucleotides not matched to a gene: 9. DNA for the CDR3: TGTGCCAGCAGCGGCCGGGCTAGCGGGGTGGAGACCCAGTACTTC. Its protein product is CASSGRASGVETQYF.

V usage is TRBV6-5 and J usage is TRBJ2-7, with 7 bases matching TRBD1. The J segment lost 2 bases and the V segment lost 2 bases, leaving 6 bases of the junction unmatched. Per the germline V gene, CDR1 is MNHEY and CDR2 is SVGAGI. This CDR3 has 15 amino acids. The CDR3 here is CASSYNRQGTYEQYF. The CDR3 coding sequence is TGTGCCAGCAGTTACAATAGACAGGGCACCTACGAGCAGTACTTC.

The V and J genes are TRBV2 and TRBJ1-1; 7 bases align to TRBD1. The CDR3 runs to 14 residues. V lost 3 bases, J lost 4 bases, and 5 bases stayed unmatched. The germline V gene encodes CDR1 SNHLY and CDR2 FYNNEI. The CDR3 DNA reads TGTGCCAGCAGTGAGCAGGGGGTCTTCACTGAAGCTTTCTTT. It yields the protein CASSEQGVFTEAFF.

This clone occurred a few times. The chain couples TRBV19 to TRBJ1-5, with 11 positions matching TRBD1. Germline V gene lookup returns CDR1 LNHDA and CDR2 SQIVND (reference sequence). CDR3 length: 17 residues. V dropped 11 bases and J dropped 0; count of bases not matched to a gene: 12. CDR3 coding DNA: TGTGCCTCCCGGGGGGACAGGGGGTTCTATAGCAATCAGCCCCAGCATTTT. Residues: CASRGDRGFYSNQPQHF.

The rearrangement uses TRBV29-1 and TRBJ2-3, with D maybe TRBD2 (5 bases). Germline CDR1 is SQVTM and CDR2 is ANQGSEA. V was trimmed by 7 bases and J by 2 bases, leaving 13 bases between them. This CDR3 has 13 amino acids. CDR3 nucleotide sequence: TGCAGCGGAGCTCGACTACTCACAGATACGCAGTATTTT. Translating it yields CSGARLLTDTQYF.

This rearrangement joins TRBV12-5 to TRBJ2-1; TRBD1 matches 11 bases. V lost 0 bases to trimming and J lost 5 bases; unmatched junction nucleotides: 9. From germline, CDR1 is LGHNT and CDR2 FRNRAP. The CDR3 consists of 18 residues. As DNA, the CDR3 is TGTGCTAGTGGTTTGGTCCAATATAGGACAGGGGGCCACAATGAGCAGTTCTTC. Its protein product is CASGLVQYRTGGHNEQFF.

The chain combines TRBV19 with TRBJ2-7; TRBD1 matches at 7 bases. The V gene end was trimmed by 4 bases and the J gene end by 6 bases; junction bases not matched to a gene: 18. The length of the CDR3 is 17 residues. The germline gives CDR1 LNHDA, CDR2 SQIVND (reference sequence). CDR3 in DNA: TGTGCCAGTAGTACCAACGAATATACAGGGGTCCCCTTCGAGCAGTACTTC. It specifies CASSTNEYTGVPFEQYF.

The chain uses TRBV29-1 and TRBJ1-1; the D is unclear. V lost 4 bases and J 0 bases, leaving 9 bases between the germline ends. From germline, CDR1 is SQVTM and CDR2 ANQGSEA. The CDR3 length is 13 residues. CDR3 amino acids: CSVVRVMNTEAFF. The CDR3 DNA reads TGCAGCGTTGTCCGGGTGATGAACACTGAAGCTTTCTTT. Using reference TRBV29-1 and TRBJ1-1 for the parts outside the CDR3, the full variable domain is SAVISQKPSRDICQRGTSLTIQCQVDSQVTMMFWYRQQPGQSLTLIATANQGSEATYESGFVIDKFPISRPNLTFSTLTVSNMSPEDSSIYLCSVVRVMNTEAFFGQGTRLTVV.

CDR3 sequence (DNA): TGTGCCAGCACCCTAGGCAGTTTCGGCTATGGCTACACCTTC. Translation: CASTLGSFGYGYTF. The chain joins TRBV5-6 to TRBJ1-2, with D unresolved. The V gene's germline CDR1 is SGHDT and CDR2 YYEEEE. The V end lost 6 bases, the J end lost 4 bases, and 16 bases lay between the germline ends. There are 14 residues in the CDR3.

The chain recombines TRBV7-2 with TRBJ2-7; tentatively, D is TRBD2 (8 bases). The CDR3 contains 17 residues. V lost 5 bases and J 2 bases, leaving 22 bases between the germline ends. The germline V gene encodes CDR1 SGHTA and CDR2 FQGNSA. The CDR3 is CASSPGGLGPQPYEQYF. The CDR3 bases are TGTGCCAGCAGCCCAGGGGGACTAGGACCCCAGCCCTACGAGCAGTACTTC.

The chain links TRBV7-9 to TRBJ2-7; a possible D gene is TRBD1 (7 bases). The CDR3 sequence is 14 residues long. The V gene's germline CDR1 is SEHNR and CDR2 FQNEAQ (reference sequence). Deletions cut 5 bases from V and 4 bases from J, with 15 bases between. The CDR3 DNA is TGTGCCAGCAGCCCGGAGGGACAGCCATACGAGCAGTACTTC. Translated, it gives CASSPEGQPYEQYF.

The chain is built from TRBV7-6 and TRBJ2-2, with a weak D call TRBD1 (5 bases). The V gene lost 3 bases and the J gene lost 4 bases, with 9 bases spanning the gap. This CDR3 spans 14 amino acids. Germline V gives CDR1 SGHVS, CDR2 FNYEAQ. CDR3 bases: TGTGCCAGCAGCTTGGGGCAGACCACCGGGGAGCTGTTTTTT. Protein product: CASSLGQTTGELFF.

The J gene is TRBJ2-3, the V gene TRBV7-2; the match to TRBD1 covers 11 bases. CDR3 size: 15 residues. V lost 5 bases to trimming and J lost 5 bases; unmatched junction nucleotides: 6. Germline loops: CDR1 SGHTA, CDR2 FQGNSA. CDR3 coding DNA: TGTGCCAGCAGCCTGTCGGGACAGGGGGGAGATACGCAGTATTTT. Translated, it gives CASSLSGQGGDTQYF.

This chain uses TRBV15 with TRBJ1-1; D unclear. Germline loops: CDR1 LNHNV, CDR2 YYDKDF (reference sequence). The CDR3 loop spans 13 amino acids. Trimming removed 7 bases at V and 1 base at J, with 10 bases between. CDR3 residues: CATTVQPNTEAFF. The CDR3 coding sequence is TGTGCCACCACGGTACAGCCGAACACTGAAGCTTTCTTT.

The V call is TRBV6-5, the J call TRBJ1-2; D not resolved. The CDR3 is 13 residues long. Germline CDR1 is MNHEY and CDR2 is SVGAGI. V gave up 5 bases and J gave up 4 bases, with 11 bases separating them. In nucleotides, the CDR3 is TGTGCCAGCAGTCCGGGGATAGTCTATGGCTACACCTTC. Its protein product is CASSPGIVYGYTF.

The chain is built from TRBV7-8 and TRBJ2-7; TRBD2 matches 7 bases. Germline V lookup: CDR1 SGHVS, CDR2 FQNEAQ. The CDR3 sequence is 15 residues long. V lost 5 bases to trimming and J lost 2 bases; unmatched junction nucleotides: 9. The CDR3 sequence is CASSPREGSAYEQYF. The CDR3 nucleotides read TGTGCCAGCAGCCCCAGGGAGGGGTCAGCCTACGAGCAGTACTTC.

The V and J genes are TRBV4-2 and TRBJ1-2; D not certain. Germline V CDR1 and CDR2: LGHNA, YNFKEQ. V shed 1 base and J shed 8 bases, with 8 bases lying between them. This CDR3 contains 12 residues. The CDR3 nucleotides read TGTGCCAGCAGCCAAGTTGAGGGCGGCTACACCTTC. Its protein is CASSQVEGGYTF.

This chain connects TRBV13 to TRBJ2-1; 13 nucleotides line up with TRBD2. V was pared by 6 bases and J by 0 bases, with 11 bases of the junction left unmatched. This CDR3 spans 19 amino acids. Germline CDR1 reads PRHDT; CDR2 reads FYEKMQ (reference sequence). DNA for the CDR3: TGTGCCAGCAGTCCGGGTCGACTAGCGGGGGGCTCCTCCTACAATGAGCAGTTCTTC. As protein: CASSPGRLAGGSSYNEQFF.